This T cell receptor beta chain is from a study of CD8 T cells in ankylosing spondylitis. This clonotype has only a few counts. Its matching antigen is unknown. Whole-study results and caveats: A TCR beta motif made of about eight highly homologous variants seemed typical of ankylosing spondylitis blood. From matched ankylosing spondylitis synovial fluid, disease-linked clones were reportedly recovered at significantly enriched levels.

TCRdb analysed the 5' RACE reads with MiXCR anew, one entry per CDR3 protein. The data hold around 280,000 distinct CDR3 sequences, with 20% observed a single time. The ends were cut back, 0 bases at V and 5 bases at J, with 13 bases in the middle. Germline V lookup: CDR1 MNHEY, CDR2 SVGAGI. The CDR3 loop spans 15 amino acids. This rearrangement joins TRBV6-5 to TRBJ1-1; D is perhaps TRBD1 (6 bases). Sequenced: blood, either unsorted or a sorted T cell fraction (not recorded which). The origin of this receptor is a male donor with ankylosing spondylitis or in good health (not recorded which). The CDR3 sequence is CASSYSGRGGTEAFF. The CDR3 DNA reads as TGTGCCAGCAGTTACTCGGGCAGGGGTGGTACTGAAGCTTTCTTT.